This TCR beta chain was sequenced for a study of PD-1 blockade in classical Hodgkin lymphoma. In its sample, this clone was seen a few times. Every patient was affected by relapse after autologous stem cell transplantation, while exposure to brentuximab vedotin was not uniform. Clones were read by immunoSEQ multiplex PCR, and TCRdb kept only the in-frame ones, dropping some. The profile shows 50,000 or so clones, just under 75% of them singletons. This clonotype originated in a human donor with classical Hodgkin lymphoma. Specimen: peripheral blood mononuclear cells (PBMCs), collected before the second cycle of nivolumab.

The DNA for the CDR3 is TGTGCCAGCAAGGTTAACAGCAACACTGAAGCTTTCTTT. Residues: CASKVNSNTEAFF. V and J are TRBV6-1 and TRBJ1-1; no clear D. CDR3 length: 13 residues. Trimming took 7 bases from V and 2 from J, leaving 11 bases between them. CDR1 is MNHNS, CDR2 SASEGT, per germline.